Reported below is one T cell receptor beta chain. The data were taken from a study of control samples from healthy donors and cancer patients. The CDR3 runs to 17 residues. Germline CDR1 and CDR2: SGHTS and YDEGEE. V lost 1 base and J lost 7; bases outside the gene matches: 11. Repertoires were generated with immunoSEQ multiplex PCR, while TCRdb's copy carries only in-frame clones and drops some. The data hold about 70,000 clones, with about 94% observed a single time. The chain couples TRBV5-8 to TRBJ1-2, with 12 bases aligning to TRBD1. What was sequenced was blood. The source is a woman aged 30 to 39 in good health. The CDR3 sequence is CASSLNLGTGGRGGYTF. DNA of the CDR3: TGTGCCAGCAGCTTGAACCTTGGGACAGGGGGCCGGGGTGGCTACACCTTC.